This T cell receptor (beta chain) derives from a study of early T cells in non-severe SARS-CoV-2 infection. From the 5' RACE reads, TCRdb called clonotypes with MiXCR, one entry per CDR3 protein. Of fewer than 55,000 distinct CDR3 sequences in the sample, around 9.1% were seen once. J was trimmed by 0 bases and V by 5 bases; bases with no gene match: 6. The germline V gene encodes CDR1 SEHNR and CDR2 FQNEAQ (reference sequence). The CDR3 length is 15 residues. The TCR was taken from an adult who was a healthcare worker with PCR-confirmed SARS-CoV-2 infection or an uninfected control (not recorded which). The chain has TRBV7-9 and TRBJ1-1; 7 nucleotides match TRBD1. The sequencing input was whole blood. CDR3 sequence reads: CASSTLDRLNTEAFF. In DNA, the CDR3 is TGTGCCAGCAGCACCCTGGACAGGCTGAACACTGAAGCTTTCTTT.